Presented here are 24 T cell receptor beta chains from one specimen sequenced in a study of blood T cell repertoires in COVID-19. Profiled with immunoSEQ multiplex PCR; TCRdb holds only in-frame clones, not every one. The sample includes 50,000 to 75,000 clones, roughly 91% seen only once; the top ten take about 9.1%. Source material: peripheral blood. All receptors derive from a human donor in a cohort sampled during active COVID-19.

V is TRBV5-6 and J is TRBJ1-2; the match to TRBD1 covers 10 bases. J lost 7 bases, V lost 4 bases, and 13 bases had no gene match. The germline gives CDR1 SGHDT, CDR2 YYEEEE. CDR3 length: 16 amino acids. The CDR3 here is CASSPPLGQGVSGYTF. In DNA form, the CDR3 reads TGTGCCAGCAGCCCCCCCCTTGGACAGGGGGTTAGTGGCTACACCTTC. The full variable domain, in which reference TRBV5-6 and TRBJ1-2 provide the parts outside the CDR3, is DAGVTQSPTHLIKTRGQQVTLRCSPKSGHDTVSWYQQALGQGPQFIFQYYEEEERQRGNFPDRFSGHQFPNYSSELNVNALLLGDSALYLCASSPPLGQGVSGYTFGSGTRLTVV.

This chain uses TRBV2 with TRBJ1-1; 9 nucleotides agree with TRBD1. The germline V gene encodes CDR1 SNHLY and CDR2 FYNNEI. This CDR3 has 18 residues. The trim removed 0 bases at V and 1 base at J, leaving 9 bases unmatched. The CDR3 loop reads CASSEALQGTGTNTEAFF. The DNA of the CDR3 is TGTGCCAGCAGTGAAGCGCTTCAGGGGACAGGGACGAACACTGAAGCTTTCTTT.

For the CDR3, the DNA is TGTGCCAGCAGTGAGGTCCCGGGGGGCGCCTACATTCAGTACTTC. Its translation is CASSEVPGGAYIQYF. The chain is built from TRBV2 and TRBJ2-4; D may be TRBD2 (7 bases). The CDR3 is 15 amino acids. V was cut by 3 bases and J by 8 bases, with 17 bases left in between. Germline assignment: CDR1 SNHLY and CDR2 FYNNEI.

The chain is built from TRBV19 and TRBJ2-7, with TRBD2 identical over 7 bases. The germline V gene has CDR1 LNHDA and CDR2 SQIVND (reference sequence). V lost 6 bases and J lost 3; bases outside the gene matches: 11. This CDR3 region has 15 residues. CDR3 protein: CASSSAGLVIYEQYF. CDR3 DNA sequence: TGTGCCAGTAGCTCCGCTGGACTAGTGATCTACGAGCAGTACTTC.

The V and J genes are TRBV6-5 and TRBJ2-3; no reliable D call. The V gene lost 2 bases and the J gene lost 6 bases, with 18 bases spanning the gap. Germline CDR1 MNHEY, CDR2 SVGAGI. The CDR3 loop spans 16 amino acids. The CDR3 protein is CASSYLGVRLRDTQYF. CDR3 in DNA: TGTGCCAGCAGTTACCTAGGAGTCCGTCTAAGGGATACGCAGTATTTT.

The V and J genes are TRBV28 and TRBJ2-7, with D perhaps TRBD2 (6 bases). The CDR3 covers 13 residues. CDR1 is MDHEN and CDR2 is SYDVKM in the germline V gene. Between the trimmed V and J ends, which lost 2 bases and 6 bases, there was a span of 11 bases. The CDR3 region is CASSLGQGGEQYF. For the CDR3, the DNA is TGTGCCAGCAGTTTAGGGCAGGGAGGCGAGCAGTACTTC.

V and J are TRBV13 and TRBJ2-3, with TRBD2 matching over 10 bases. CDR1 is PRHDT and CDR2 is FYEKMQ in the germline V gene (reference sequence). V lost 0 bases and J lost 2; bases outside the gene matches: 2. The CDR3 loop spans 16 amino acids. Here the CDR3 DNA reads TGTGCCAGCAGCTTAGGGACTAGCGGGTTCACAGATACGCAGTATTTT. It encodes CASSLGTSGFTDTQYF.

The genes are TRBV28 and TRBJ1-4; 8 bases align to TRBD1. The CDR3 is 14 residues long. Germline lookup yields CDR1 MDHEN and CDR2 SYDVKM. The V gene end was trimmed by 6 bases and the J gene end by 3 bases; junction bases not matched to a gene: 3. In nucleotides, the CDR3 is TGTGCCAGCAGACAACAGGGGGCTAATGAAAAACTGTTTTTT. Translation: CASRQQGANEKLFF.

The V call is TRBV5-4, the J call TRBJ1-3, with D perhaps TRBD1 (5 bases). The CDR3 runs 14 residues. Trimming cost V 4 bases and J 2 bases, with 10 bases left between them. CDR1 is SGHNT, CDR2 YYREEE, per germline (reference sequence). The CDR3 loop reads CASSRGGTGNTIYF. CDR3 coding DNA: TGTGCCAGCAGCCGGGGGGGGACTGGAAACACCATATATTTT.

The V and J genes are TRBV4-1 and TRBJ1-2, with D possibly matching TRBD1 (6 bases). CDR1 and CDR2 (germline): MGHRA, YSYEKL. V was cut by 2 bases and J by 1 base, with 11 bases left in between. CDR3 size: 15 residues. The CDR3 DNA is TGCGCCAGCAGCCAAATGACAGGTGATAACTATGGCTACACCTTC. Translated, it gives CASSQMTGDNYGYTF.

This chain links TRBV7-8 with TRBJ1-2, with a tentative D call TRBD1 (5 bases). The CDR3 is 14 amino acids. Germline lookup yields CDR1 SGHVS and CDR2 FQNEAQ. V was pared by 0 bases and J by 4 bases, with 9 bases between. The DNA for the CDR3 is TGTGCCAGCAGCTTAGCGGGGCCGTCCTATGGCTACACCTTC. This sequence encodes CASSLAGPSYGYTF.

CDR3 loop: CATGLAGGLGETQYF. In nucleotides, the CDR3 is TGCGCCACAGGACTAGCGGGGGGGCTGGGGGAGACCCAGTACTTC. V gene TRBV10-2 combines with J gene TRBJ2-5; 15 nucleotides match TRBD2. Trimming cost V 10 bases and J 5 bases; bases outside gene matches: 8. Germline CDR1 is WSHSY and CDR2 is SAAADI. The CDR3 has 15 amino acids.

The chain recombines TRBV28 with TRBJ2-7; 7 positions match TRBD1. The CDR3 length is 15 residues. Germline CDR1 MDHEN, CDR2 SYDVKM. V trimming: 2 bases; J trimming: 1 base; junction bases outside the gene matches: 5. CDR3 amino acids: CASSLGDSPSYEQYF. CDR3 nucleotide sequence: TGTGCCAGCAGTTTAGGGGACAGCCCTTCCTACGAGCAGTACTTC. Supplemented by reference TRBV28 and TRBJ2-7, the full variable domain reads DVKVTQSSRYLVKRTGEKVFLECVQDMDHENMFWYRQDPGLGLRLIYFSYDVKMKEKGDIPEGYSVSREKKERFSLILESASTNQTSMYLCASSLGDSPSYEQYFGPGTRLTVT.

The rearrangement uses TRBV10-2 and TRBJ2-5, with D maybe TRBD2 (6 bases). This CDR3 has 13 residues. The V gene's germline CDR1 is WSHSY and CDR2 SAAADI. Trimming pared 7 bases from V and 3 bases from J, leaving 12 bases between. The CDR3: CASMGLSKETQYF. CDR3 nucleotides: TGCGCCAGCATGGGACTTTCGAAAGAGACCCAGTACTTC.

The rearrangement uses TRBV5-1 and TRBJ1-1; TRBD1 might be the D (5 bases). V dropped 4 bases and J dropped 4 bases, with 11 bases sitting between them. Germline loops: CDR1 SGHRS, CDR2 YFSETQ. The CDR3 is 13 amino acids. CDR3 sequence: CASSAGTLTEAFF. CDR3 nucleotides: TGCGCCAGCAGCGCCGGGACTCTCACTGAAGCTTTCTTT.

V gene TRBV7-9 combines with J gene TRBJ1-6; the match to TRBD1 covers 9 bases. Germline values: CDR1 SEHNR, CDR2 FQNEAQ (reference sequence). The CDR3 loop spans 13 amino acids. J gave up 6 bases and V 11 bases, and 5 bases lay outside the gene matches. CDR3 residues: CAGTGQGNSPLHF. In DNA form, the CDR3 reads TGTGCCGGGACGGGACAGGGTAATTCACCCCTCCACTTT.

J is TRBJ2-2 and V is TRBV28, with 11 bases matching TRBD2. After removal of 5 bases from V and 5 bases from J, the junction contained 4 bases not matched to a gene. Germline loops: CDR1 MDHEN, CDR2 SYDVKM. This CDR3 is 15 amino acids long. The CDR3 loop is CASSVSSGRTGELFF. CDR3 nucleotides: TGTGCCAGCAGTGTTTCTAGCGGGAGGACCGGGGAGCTGTTTTTT.

The rearrangement uses TRBV5-8 and TRBJ1-4; TRBD1 matches 7 bases. This CDR3 has 17 residues. The J segment lost 2 bases and the V segment lost 5 bases, leaving 12 bases of the junction unmatched. Germline loops: CDR1 SGHTS, CDR2 YDEGEE. The CDR3 DNA sequence: TGTGCCAGCAGTCCCGGGACAGTGATATCGACTAATGAAAAACTGTTTTTT. This translates into CASSPGTVISTNEKLFF.

The V gene is TRBV7-9, the J gene TRBJ1-2, with 7 nucleotides matching TRBD1. V lost 5 bases, J lost 2 bases, and 11 bases stayed unmatched. Germline V gene lookup returns CDR1 SEHNR and CDR2 FQNEAQ (reference sequence). The CDR3 has 16 amino acids. CDR3 DNA: TGTGCCAGCAGCGCACATAGGGGACAGACCAACTATGGCTACACCTTC. Residues: CASSAHRGQTNYGYTF.

V gene TRBV10-3 combines with J gene TRBJ1-2, with D perhaps matching TRBD1 (6 bases). The germline V gene encodes CDR1 ENHRY and CDR2 SYGVKD. V lost 6 bases and J 8 bases, leaving 16 bases between the germline ends. The CDR3 consists of 13 residues. CDR3 bases: TGTGCCATCAGCCGACAGGAATGGGACGGCTACACCTTC. Translating gives CAISRQEWDGYTF.

The chain is built from TRBV19 and TRBJ2-6; possible D gene TRBD1, 6 bases. CDR3 length: 15 residues. Looked up from germline, CDR1 is LNHDA and CDR2 is SQIVND (reference sequence). Trimming took 5 bases from V and 4 from J, leaving 12 bases between them. The CDR3 here is CASSLTGTGANVLTF. The CDR3 DNA sequence: TGTGCCAGTAGTCTTACAGGGACCGGGGCCAACGTCCTGACTTTC.

The CDR3 nucleotides are TGTGCCAGCAAGCTCGCCCCCTTCTACAATGAGCAGTTCTTC. It yields the protein CASKLAPFYNEQFF. The chain combines TRBV6-4 with TRBJ2-1; D is unclear. V lost 7 bases and J 3 bases, leaving 13 bases between the germline ends. The CDR3 totals 14 residues. CDR1 MRHNA and CDR2 SNTAGT come from the germline V gene.

V gene TRBV5-4 combines with J gene TRBJ2-1; 13 bases agree with TRBD2. The V gene's germline CDR1 is SGHNT and CDR2 YYREEE (reference sequence). CDR3 length equals 15 residues. V dropped 4 bases and J dropped 8; count of bases not matched to a gene: 6. This CDR3 reads CASSPRTSGGYEQFF. The CDR3 DNA follows: TGTGCCAGCAGCCCCCGGACTAGCGGGGGCTATGAGCAGTTCTTC.

J is TRBJ2-3 and V is TRBV7-9; 10 positions agree with TRBD2. The CDR3 totals 15 residues. CDR1 SEHNR and CDR2 FQNEAQ come from the germline V gene (reference sequence). J gave up 3 bases and V 5 bases, and 5 bases lay outside the gene matches. Written as DNA, the CDR3 is TGTGCCAGCAGCACTGGGACTAGCGTGACAGATACGCAGTATTTT. It translates to CASSTGTSVTDTQYF. Combining the CDR3 with reference TRBV7-9 and TRBJ2-3 gives the whole variable domain DTGVSQNPRHKITKRGQNVTFRCDPISEHNRLYWYRQTLGQGPEFLTYFQNEAQLEKSRLLSDRFSAERPKGSFSTLEIQRTEQGDSAMYLCASSTGTSVTDTQYFGPGTRLTVL.